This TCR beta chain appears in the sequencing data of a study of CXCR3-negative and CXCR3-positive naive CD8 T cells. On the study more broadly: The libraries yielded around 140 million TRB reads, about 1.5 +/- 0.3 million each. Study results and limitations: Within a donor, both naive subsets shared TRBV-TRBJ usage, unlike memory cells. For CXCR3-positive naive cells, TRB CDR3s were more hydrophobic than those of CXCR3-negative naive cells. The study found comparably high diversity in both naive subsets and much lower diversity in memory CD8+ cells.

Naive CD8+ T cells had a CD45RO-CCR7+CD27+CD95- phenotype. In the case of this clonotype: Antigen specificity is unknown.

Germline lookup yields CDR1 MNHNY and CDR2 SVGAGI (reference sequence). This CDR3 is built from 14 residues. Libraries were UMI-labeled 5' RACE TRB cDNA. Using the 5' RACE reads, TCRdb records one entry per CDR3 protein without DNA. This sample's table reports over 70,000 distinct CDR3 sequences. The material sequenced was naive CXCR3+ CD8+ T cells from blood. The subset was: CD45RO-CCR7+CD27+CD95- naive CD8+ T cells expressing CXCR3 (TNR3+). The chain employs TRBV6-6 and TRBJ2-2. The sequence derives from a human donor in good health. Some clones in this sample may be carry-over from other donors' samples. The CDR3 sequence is CASIKQLNTGELFF.